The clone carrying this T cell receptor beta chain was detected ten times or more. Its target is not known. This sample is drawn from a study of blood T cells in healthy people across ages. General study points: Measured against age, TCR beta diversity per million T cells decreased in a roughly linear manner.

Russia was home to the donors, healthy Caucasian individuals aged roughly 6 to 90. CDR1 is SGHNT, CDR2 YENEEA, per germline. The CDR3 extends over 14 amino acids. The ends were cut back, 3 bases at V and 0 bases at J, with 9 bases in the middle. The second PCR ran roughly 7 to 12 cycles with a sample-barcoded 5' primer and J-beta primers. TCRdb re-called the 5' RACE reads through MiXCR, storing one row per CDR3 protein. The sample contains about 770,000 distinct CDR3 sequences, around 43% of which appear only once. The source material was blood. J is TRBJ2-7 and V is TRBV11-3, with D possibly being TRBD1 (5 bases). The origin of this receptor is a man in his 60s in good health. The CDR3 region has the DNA TGTGCCAGCAGCTTTAGGGGCACCTCCTACGAGCAGTACTTC. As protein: CASSFRGTSYEQYF.